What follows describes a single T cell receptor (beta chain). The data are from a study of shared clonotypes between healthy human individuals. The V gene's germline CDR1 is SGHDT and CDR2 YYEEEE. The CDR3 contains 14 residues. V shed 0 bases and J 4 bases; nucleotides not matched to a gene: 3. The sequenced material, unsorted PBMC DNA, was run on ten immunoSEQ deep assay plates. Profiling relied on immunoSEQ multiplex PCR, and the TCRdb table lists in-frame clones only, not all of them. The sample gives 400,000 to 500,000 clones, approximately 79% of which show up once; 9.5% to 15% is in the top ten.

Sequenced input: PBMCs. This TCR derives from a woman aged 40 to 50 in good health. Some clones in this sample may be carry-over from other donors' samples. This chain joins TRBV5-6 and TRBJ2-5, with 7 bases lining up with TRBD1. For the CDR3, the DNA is TGTGCCAGCAGCTTGGGGGCAGGGGGAGAGACCCAGTACTTC. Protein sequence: CASSLGAGGETQYF.